The 9 T cell receptor beta chains listed next were all sequenced from one sample in a study of PD-L1 blockade in urothelial cancer. Stated time point: pretreatment peripheral blood. The table came from immunoSEQ multiplex PCR; TCRdb's copy has only in-frame clones and leaves some out. The table has about 87,000 clones, more than 80% seen once. The specimen comprised PBMCs, sampled around atezolizumab (anti-PD-L1) treatment. The receptors come from a woman older than 75 with urothelial cancer.

The J gene is TRBJ2-1, the V gene TRBV30, with no clear D. Germline loops: CDR1 GTSNPN, CDR2 SVGIG (reference sequence). V lost 6 bases to trimming and J lost 0 bases, with 12 bases between them. This CDR3 has 14 residues. The CDR3 here is CACIGAPSYNEQFF. The CDR3 coding sequence is TGTGCCTGTATCGGAGCCCCCTCCTACAATGAGCAGTTCTTC.

The chain recombines TRBV7-9 with TRBJ2-1; maybe TRBD2 (6 bases). Trimming shortened V by 4 bases and J by 8 bases, and 18 bases separated the two germline ends. CDR1 is SEHNR, CDR2 FQNEAQ, per germline (reference sequence). The CDR3 has 15 amino acids. The CDR3 DNA is TGTGCCAGCAGCTCCTGGGAGGTAGTAGGCGATGAGCAGTTCTTC. Its translation: CASSSWEVVGDEQFF. The full variable domain, completed using reference TRBV7-9 and TRBJ2-1, is DTGVSQNPRHKITKRGQNVTFRCDPISEHNRLYWYRQTLGQGPEFLTYFQNEAQLEKSRLLSDRFSAERPKGSFSTLEIQRTEQGDSAMYLCASSSWEVVGDEQFFGPGTRLTVL.

The chain combines TRBV23-1 with TRBJ1-1; 7 nucleotides match TRBD1. TRBV23-1 is assigned to the ORF class and has an uncertain function. The CDR3 covers 14 residues. V was clipped by 5 bases and J by 6 bases; unmatched bases: 9. CDR3 in DNA: TGCGCCAGCAGTTCTGATGGACAGGTCCCTGAAGCTTTCTTT. It translates to CASSSDGQVPEAFF.

The chain combines TRBV28 with TRBJ2-3; 12 bases are a match to TRBD2. CDR3 length: 15 amino acids. CDR1 MDHEN and CDR2 SYDVKM come from the germline V gene. With V trimmed by 9 bases and J by 1 base, 5 bases remained unmatched. The CDR3, as DNA: TGTGCCAGTCAGACTAGCGGGAGTGGCACAGATACGCAGTATTTT. Translated, it gives CASQTSGSGTDTQYF.

The chain couples TRBV5-6 to TRBJ2-7; 12 positions match TRBD1. V lost 4 bases, J lost 6 bases, and 11 bases stayed unmatched. This CDR3 is 16 amino acids long. Germline-derived CDR1 and CDR2 are SGHDT and YYEEEE. The CDR3 DNA is TGTGCCAGCAGCAGCAGGGACAGGGGGCGCCTCCGCGAGCAGTACTTC. This gives the protein CASSSRDRGRLREQYF.

The chain recombines TRBV12-2 with TRBJ2-2; TRBD2 is the table's D call, not checked against the DNA. TRBV12-2 is a pseudogene. The CDR3 runs to 20 residues. CDR3 loop: CASRHPPGLPAKWHGGELFF. DNA of the CDR3: TGTGCAAGTCGCCACCCACCGGGACTCCCTGCAAAATGGCATGGCGGGGAGCTGTTTTTT.

The chain is built from TRBV27 and TRBJ2-7; 7 bases are a match to TRBD1. CDR1 and CDR2 from the germline V gene are MNHEY and SMNVEV (reference sequence). The CDR3 is made up of 17 amino acids. V lost 0 bases to trimming and J lost 5 bases; unmatched junction nucleotides: 13. CDR3 sequence reads: CASSLSRTTGIRNEQYF. The CDR3 nucleotides read TGTGCCAGCAGTTTATCTCGAACGACAGGGATTCGTAACGAGCAGTACTTC.

V usage is TRBV18 and J usage is TRBJ1-3, with a weak D call TRBD1 (5 bases). Trimming left V 2 bases short and J 4 bases short, with 12 bases between. Germline V gene lookup returns CDR1 KGHSH and CDR2 LQKENI. CDR3 length equals 15 residues. CDR3 sequence reads: CASSPRPGQGNTIYF. For the CDR3, the DNA is TGTGCCAGCTCACCAAGGCCAGGGCAAGGAAACACCATATATTTT.

J is TRBJ1-1 and V is TRBV7-2; D not resolved. CDR1 is SGHTA, CDR2 FQGNSA, per germline. This CDR3 has 14 amino acids. V was pared by 5 bases and J by 5 bases, with 15 bases between. CDR3 in amino acids: CASSPTPRGTEAFF. The CDR3 coding sequence is TGTGCCAGCAGCCCGACTCCCCGTGGGACTGAAGCTTTCTTT. Full variable domain (missing parts from reference TRBV7-2 and TRBJ1-1): GAGVSQSPSNKVTEKGKDVELRCDPISGHTALYWYRQSLGQGLEFLIYFQGNSAPDKSGLPSDRFSAERTGGSVSTLTIQRTQQEDSAVYLCASSPTPRGTEAFFGQGTRLTVV.